This TCR beta chain was sequenced for a study of cytomegalovirus exposure and HLA in healthy donors. The study's findings and limits: The dataset shows that most TCR sequences were rare, while some public TCRs occurred in many donors.

Only in-frame clones appear in the TCRdb table, and some are missing; sequencing was by immunoSEQ multiplex PCR. The sample carries approximately 70,000 clones, roughly 93% recorded once. Remarks on this clone: Its antigen is unknown.

The CDR3 length is 14 residues. Trimming removed 1 base from V and 4 bases from J, with 10 bases in between. The germline V gene has CDR1 LNHDA and CDR2 SQIVND (reference sequence). This TCR derives from a woman aged 18-30 years in good health and CMV-seronegative. The V gene is TRBV19, the J gene TRBJ1-2; no reliable D call. The sequenced sample consisted of PBMCs. CDR3 sequence reads: CASSIAGQSYGYTF. The CDR3, as DNA: TGTGCCAGTAGTATAGCTGGGCAGTCCTATGGCTACACCTTC.